Many counts were recorded for the clone carrying this T cell receptor beta chain. The data originate from a study of identical twins. TCRdb re-analysed the 5' RACE reads in MiXCR, keeping a single row per CDR3 protein. The repertoire holds 500,000 to 550,000 distinct CDR3 sequences, with 22% as singletons. The germline V gene encodes CDR1 WSHSY and CDR2 SAAADI. V trimming: 7 bases; J trimming: 8 bases; junction bases outside the gene matches: 5. This CDR3 contains 13 residues. The data were also submitted as part of a second study, on T cells expressing NK-cell markers. As that study records: These clonotypes additionally ranked first within the CD3+CD56-NKG2C+ fraction of a few donors.

This clonotype was sampled from a woman younger than 30 in good health. The chain links TRBV10-2 to TRBJ2-1, with 10 bases fitting TRBD2. The sequencing sample was made of CD4+ T cells sorted from blood. The CDR3, as DNA: TGCGCCAGCATGCTAGCGGGGGAGGATGAGCAGTTCTTC. Translation: CASMLAGEDEQFF.